This TCR beta chain was identified in a study of cytomegalovirus exposure and HLA in healthy donors. Whole-study results and caveats: There were over 150 TCR beta chains listed as cytomegalovirus-associated. Subsequent analysis showed first-cohort TCR clusters tending to co-occur in some 120 validation repertoires.

Comments on this clone: Its antigen is unknown.

Libraries were prepared by immunoSEQ multiplex PCR; TCRdb keeps only in-frame clonotypes and omits some of them. The table shows about 140,000 clones, with around 85% occurring only once. V was pared by 7 bases and J by 5 bases, with 12 bases between. The CDR3 length is 12 residues. Germline V gene sequence: CDR1 LGHNT, CDR2 FRNRAP. The sequence came from a man aged 18 to 30 in good health and CMV-seronegative. Sequencing was done on a sample of PBMCs. The rearrangement links TRBV12-5 to TRBJ2-7, with a tentative D call TRBD1 (5 bases). The CDR3 nucleotides read TGTGCTAGTGCCCCCAGGGCTCACGAGCAGTACTTC. This gives the protein CASAPRAHEQYF.